This T cell receptor beta chain is from a study of CD8 T cells in Susac syndrome. Findings of the study overall: The study recognized that the number of individuals in its TCR sequencing and HLA analysis was relatively small.

Reverse transcription of roughly 0.5 to 1 ug RNA was performed with random hexamers. immunoSEQ multiplex PCR amplified TCR beta CDR3 across 54 Vbeta, 13 Jbeta. TCRdb processed the immunoSEQ multiplex PCR reads anew with MiXCR; each CDR3 protein has one entry. Of roughly 120,000 distinct CDR3 sequences detected, approximately 96% appear once; the ten largest clones hold around 0.078%. A remark on this clonotype: Its antigen is unknown.

TCR beta from blood CD8+ and CD4+ T cells was sequenced. The V segment lost 4 bases and the J segment 3 bases; nucleotides outside the gene matches: 11. Germline V lookup: CDR1 SGHDT, CDR2 YYEEEE. This CDR3 has 16 amino acids. This receptor was taken from a human donor in good health. The specimen sequenced was CD4+ T cells from PBMCs. The chain uses TRBV5-6 and TRBJ2-7, with 9 nucleotides matching TRBD1. CDR3 amino acids: CASSRTTGGHFYEQYF. In DNA, the CDR3 is TGTGCCAGCAGCCGTACAACAGGGGGCCACTTCTACGAGCAGTACTTC.